The clone carrying this TCR beta chain was seen a few times. The data were taken from a study of OX40 agonist ivuxolimab in advanced cancers. The J segment lost 6 bases and the V segment lost 1 base, leaving 15 bases of the junction unmatched. CDR1 is LGHNA, CDR2 YNFKEQ, per germline. The CDR3 has 18 residues. Sequenced by immunoSEQ multiplex PCR; TCRdb stores in-frame clones only, minus some. The sample carries 45,000 to 60,000 clones, 85% to 90% recorded once. The sequenced sample was CD4+ or CD8+ T cells sorted from blood, obtained in a trial of the OX40 agonist ivuxolimab. This TCR derives from an adult with an advanced solid tumor such as melanoma, head and neck, liver or kidney cancer. The V gene is TRBV4-2, the J gene TRBJ2-7; 10 bases fit TRBD2. The CDR3 loop is CASSQALASGGAMGEQYF. CDR3 nucleotide sequence: TGTGCCAGCAGCCAAGCCTTGGCTAGCGGGGGAGCTATGGGCGAGCAGTACTTC.